This TCR beta chain was retrieved from a study of circulating CD8 cells and anti-PD-1 response in melanoma. As for the study in general: About 45% of the 13 patients had prior targeted therapy or immunotherapy; seven did not.

The germline V gene has CDR1 SQVTM and CDR2 ANQGSEA. The CDR3 contains 14 residues. The trim removed 1 base at V and 1 base at J, leaving 2 bases unmatched. The QIAseq Immune Repertoire TCR panel built the libraries from 15 ng of total RNA. TCRdb passed the reads through MiXCR, listing each CDR3 protein once. The sample lists roughly 990 distinct CDR3 sequences; roughly 6.6% were seen once. This clonotype is labeled as medium-sized. What it recognizes is unknown. Sorting of live CD3+CD8+TCRalphabeta+ cells by PD-1 and/or TIGIT gave four subsets. Study-level findings and limits: Only baseline and M1 samples entered the published repertoire comparisons. Under 8% of TRB clonotypes were shared between subsets at M1.

This clonotype was sampled from a human donor with melanoma. The V call is TRBV29-1, the J call TRBJ1-1, with 8 bases identical to TRBD1. Sequenced material: CD8+ T cells from PBMCs, taken at baseline or after one month of anti-PD-1 therapy (not recorded which). In DNA form, the CDR3 reads TGCAGCGTTGAAGGAGGACAGGGGAACACTGAAGCTTTCTTT. The encoded protein is CSVEGGQGNTEAFF. The full variable domain, its missing parts supplied by reference TRBV29-1 and TRBJ1-1, is SAVISQKPSRDICQRGTSLTIQCQVDSQVTMMFWYRQQPGQSLTLIATANQGSEATYESGFVIDKFPISRPNLTFSTLTVSNMSPEDSSIYLCSVEGGQGNTEAFFGQGTRLTVV.